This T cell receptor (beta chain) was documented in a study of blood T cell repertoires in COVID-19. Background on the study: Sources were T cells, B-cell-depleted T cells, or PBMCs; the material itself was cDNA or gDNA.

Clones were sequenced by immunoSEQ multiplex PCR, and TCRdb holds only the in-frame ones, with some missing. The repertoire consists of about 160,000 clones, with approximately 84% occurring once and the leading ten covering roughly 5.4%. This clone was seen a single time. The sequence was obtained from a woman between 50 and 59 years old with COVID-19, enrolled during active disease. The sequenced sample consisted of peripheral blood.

The CDR3 DNA follows: TGTGCCAGCAGCCTACAGGGGTCCTACAATGAGCAGTTCTTC. Amino acid sequence: CASSLQGSYNEQFF. V usage is TRBV5-4 and J usage is TRBJ2-1, with 7 nucleotides matching TRBD1. Trimming cost V 4 bases and J 1 base; bases outside gene matches: 2. From germline, CDR1 is SGHNT and CDR2 YYREEE (reference sequence). This CDR3 contains 14 residues. Variable domain in full (rest from reference TRBV5-4 and TRBJ2-1): ETGVTQSPTHLIKTRGQQVTLRCSSQSGHNTVSWYQQALGQGPQFIFQYYREEENGRGNFPPRFSGLQFPNYSSELNVNALELDDSALYLCASSLQGSYNEQFFGPGTRLTVL.